These 6 T cell receptor beta chains were all obtained from the same sample, sequenced in a study of vaccination and CD4 T cells after COVID-19. TCRdb re-derived calls from the PCR reads in MiXCR, one entry per CDR3 protein. This sample yields some 40,000 distinct CDR3 sequences, of which 35% to 40% are seen a single time; roughly 5.9% belongs to the top ten. Time point given: late sampling 161 to 241 days after vaccination in a few convalescent patients. The sample consisted of CD4+ T cells from blood, taken about 7 months after SARS-CoV-2 vaccination. All receptors derive from a human donor who had recovered from COVID-19.

There are a few counts of this clonotype. DNA of the CDR3: TGTGCCAGCAGCTTATTCCCCGGACTAGCGGGAGGCGGAGAGCAGTTCTTC. It codes for CASSLFPGLAGGGEQFF. The chain has TRBV7-2 and TRBJ2-1; 14 nucleotides match TRBD2. Germline trimming cut 2 bases from V and 10 bases from J; bases unmatched to any gene: 10. The CDR3 length is 17 residues. In germline, CDR1 is SGHTA, CDR2 FQGNSA.

A few counts support this clonotype. The chain has TRBV5-4 and TRBJ2-7; 7 bases are a match to TRBD1. The CDR3 covers 14 residues. The germline V gene has CDR1 SGHNT and CDR2 YYREEE (reference sequence). With 4 bases clipped from V and 3 bases from J, the junction kept 7 bases outside the gene matches. The CDR3 DNA sequence: TGTGCCAGCAGCCCAGGGGGTTACGTCTACGAGCAGTACTTC. Translating it yields CASSPGGYVYEQYF.

The CDR3 spells CASSQCPPGQGALAVSYEQYF. DNA of the CDR3: TGCGCCAGCAGTCAATGCCCCCCGGGACAGGGGGCTCTAGCGGTCTCCTACGAGCAGTACTTC. This sequence joins TRBV23-1 and TRBJ2-7, with 12 positions matching TRBD1. TRBV23-1 is an open reading frame, and its role is uncertain. Trimming removed 1 base from V and 0 bases from J; junction bases left unmatched: 16. The length of the CDR3 is 21 residues.

V gene TRBV11-1 combines with J gene TRBJ2-3, with 11 bases identical to TRBD2. V gave up 6 bases and J gave up 3 bases; unmatched junction bases: 5. This CDR3 has 15 residues. Germline V gene sequence: CDR1 SGHAT, CDR2 FQDESV (reference sequence). Here the CDR3 DNA reads TGTGCCAGCAGACCACTAGCGGGAGAAACAGATACGCAGTATTTT. This gives the protein CASRPLAGETDTQYF.

This clonotype was seen a single time. The chain employs TRBV24-1 and TRBJ1-1, with TRBD1 matching over 10 bases. Trimming took 5 bases from V and 7 from J; bases not matched to a gene: 9. The CDR3 consists of 15 residues. Looked up from germline, CDR1 is KGHDR and CDR2 is SFDVKD. The chain's CDR3 is CATSATGQGLDEAFF. For the CDR3, the DNA is TGTGCCACCAGTGCTACGGGACAGGGGCTCGATGAAGCTTTCTTT.

The chain couples TRBV27 to TRBJ2-1; D unclear. Deletions cut 2 bases from V and 3 bases from J, with 5 bases between. This CDR3 region has 13 residues. Germline CDR1 MNHEY, CDR2 SMNVEV (reference sequence). CDR3 DNA sequence: TGTGCCAGCAGTTTAGGATTCTACAATGAGCAGTTCTTC. Protein sequence: CASSLGFYNEQFF.